The entry below gives a single TCR beta chain sequence along with its context. Its antigen remains unidentified. The CDR3 runs 13 residues. With 6 bases removed from V and 1 base from J, the gap between germline ends came to 11 bases. In germline, CDR1 is SQVTM, CDR2 ANQGSEA. 60 Vbeta and 13 Jbeta primers were used in PCR. Clones were read by immunoSEQ multiplex PCR, and TCRdb kept only the in-frame ones, dropping some. The data hold roughly 260,000 clones, with about 83% observed a single time. The record originates from a study of cytomegalovirus exposure and HLA in healthy donors. Findings and limits, study-wide: In an earlier analysis, in some 500 donors, most V segments appeared productive either ~90% or ~30% of the time. It was reportedly the case that the classifier diagnosed cytomegalovirus status with high specificity and sensitivity. Most of the CMV-associated TCR beta chains (in a later analysis) appeared to be HLA-restricted.

The origin of this receptor is a woman aged 40 to 49 in good health and CMV-seropositive. The sequenced sample was PBMCs. J is TRBJ2-3 and V is TRBV29-1, with a possible D match to TRBD2 (6 bases). The CDR3 protein is CSVSWGGTDTQYF. The CDR3 coding sequence is TGCAGCGTATCCTGGGGGGGCACAGATACGCAGTATTTT.